Following are 23 T cell receptor beta chains from one sample sequenced in a study of cytomegalovirus exposure and HLA in healthy donors. Measured with immunoSEQ multiplex PCR; TCRdb has only the in-frame clones, and not every one. The data contain under 350,000 clones, 65% to 90% of them singletons. The material sequenced was PBMCs. The receptor set was obtained from a woman under 30 in good health and CMV-seronegative.

The chain carries TRBV5-1 and TRBJ1-1, with TRBD1 matching over 8 bases. With V trimmed by 2 bases and J by 3 bases, 3 bases remained unmatched. CDR1 SGHRS and CDR2 YFSETQ come from the germline V gene. The CDR3 is 14 residues long. In nucleotides, the CDR3 is TGCGCCAGCAGCTTACTGGGACAGGACACTGAAGCTTTCTTT. Translated: CASSLLGQDTEAFF.

V is TRBV15 and J is TRBJ1-5, with no clear D. Germline CDR1 and CDR2: LNHNV and YYDKDF (reference sequence). The CDR3 has 14 amino acids. V lost 0 bases and J lost 4, with 7 bases in between. CDR3 sequence: CATSREHVNQPQHF. Here the CDR3 DNA reads TGTGCCACCAGCAGAGAACACGTAAATCAGCCCCAGCATTTT.

The chain joins TRBV27 to TRBJ2-5; D perhaps matches TRBD1 (6 bases). The V gene's germline CDR1 is MNHEY and CDR2 SMNVEV (reference sequence). V gave up 2 bases and J gave up 5 bases, with 12 bases separating them. This CDR3 comprises 14 residues. The chain's CDR3 is CASSLVWGRETQYF. The CDR3, as DNA: TGTGCCAGCAGTTTAGTCTGGGGGCGGGAGACCCAGTACTTC.

V usage is TRBV11-2 and J usage is TRBJ2-2; TRBD1 might be the D (5 bases). This CDR3 comprises 14 residues. V dropped 1 base and J dropped 6 bases, with 9 bases sitting between them. Germline lookup yields CDR1 SGHAT and CDR2 FQNNGV. CDR3 nucleotides: TGTGCCAGCAGCTTAGCCAGGGTGGCCGGGGAGCTGTTTTTT. It yields the protein CASSLARVAGELFF. Full variable domain (outside the CDR3, taken from reference TRBV11-2 and TRBJ2-2): EAGVAQSPRYKIIEKRQSVAFWCNPISGHATLYWYQQILGQGPKLLIQFQNNGVVDDSQLPKDRFSAERLKGVDSTLKIQPAKLEDSAVYLCASSLARVAGELFFGEGSRLTVL.

The chain has TRBV2 and TRBJ1-5; D gene uncertain. Per germline, CDR1 SNHLY and CDR2 FYNNEI. The V gene lost 1 base and the J gene lost 9 bases, with 10 bases spanning the gap. The CDR3 consists of 13 residues. The CDR3, as DNA: TGTGCCAGCAGTGAAGACCGCGGGGTGCCCCAGCATTTT. Residues: CASSEDRGVPQHF.

This clone was recorded once. The chain has TRBV5-1 and TRBJ2-3; TRBD1 is a possible D gene (6 bases). The germline CDR1 and CDR2 sequences are SGHRS and YFSETQ. Trimming removed 6 bases at V and 0 bases at J, with 14 bases between. CDR3 length equals 15 residues. CDR3 region: CASTKDSTSTDTQYF. CDR3 coding DNA: TGCGCCAGCACCAAGGACAGTACTAGCACAGATACGCAGTATTTT.

This clone was recorded once. The J gene is TRBJ2-1, the V gene TRBV27; 9 nucleotides align to TRBD2. The CDR3 spans 15 residues. V shed 5 bases, J shed 5 bases, and the junction held 7 bases outside the gene matches. CDR1 and CDR2 (germline): MNHEY, SMNVEV (reference sequence). The CDR3 loop reads CASSHRTSVNNEQFF. The CDR3 DNA follows: TGTGCCAGCAGTCATCGGACTAGCGTCAACAATGAGCAGTTCTTC.

This chain links TRBV18 with TRBJ2-1; 10 bases are a match to TRBD2. CDR3 length: 16 residues. Trimming cost V 4 bases and J 8 bases; bases outside gene matches: 11. Germline values: CDR1 KGHSH, CDR2 LQKENI. CDR3 sequence reads: CASSLTTSGEIDEQFF. The CDR3 coding sequence is TGTGCCAGCTCACTGACCACTAGCGGGGAGATCGATGAGCAGTTCTTC.

This chain joins TRBV27 and TRBJ2-2; 12 bases line up with TRBD2. In germline, CDR1 is MNHEY, CDR2 SMNVEV (reference sequence). The CDR3 contains 16 residues. After removal of 5 bases from V and 7 bases from J, the junction contained 8 bases not matched to a gene. In DNA form, the CDR3 reads TGTGCCAGCAGTACTCGACTAGCGGGAGTTTTCGGGGAGCTGTTTTTT. Protein: CASSTRLAGVFGELFF.

This clone was seen a few times. The V and J genes are TRBV4-1 and TRBJ1-1, with D maybe TRBD1 (5 bases). Germline V gene sequence: CDR1 MGHRA, CDR2 YSYEKL. The V end lost 5 bases, the J end lost 1 base, and 8 bases lay between the germline ends. The CDR3 is 13 residues long. The CDR3 DNA reads as TGCGCCAGCAGCAATGACAGGAACACTGAAGCTTTCTTT. Protein: CASSNDRNTEAFF.

This clone has just one count. V gene TRBV7-6 combines with J gene TRBJ2-6; TRBD1 might be the D (5 bases). The length of the CDR3 is 16 residues. Germline V gene lookup returns CDR1 SGHVS and CDR2 FNYEAQ. The V gene lost 5 bases and the J gene lost 2 bases, with 13 bases spanning the gap. The CDR3: CASSAVGRAGANVLTF. The CDR3 bases are TGTGCCAGCAGCGCTGTCGGCAGGGCTGGGGCCAACGTCCTGACTTTC.

V and J are TRBV5-6 and TRBJ1-1; D remains ambiguous. Between the trimmed V and J ends, which lost 6 bases and 10 bases, there was a span of 25 bases. The CDR3 is 15 residues long. From germline, CDR1 is SGHDT and CDR2 YYEEEE. CDR3 nucleotide sequence: TGTGCCAGCAACGACGCCGGAGGCCCGATTGGGATAGCTTTCTTT. Its translation: CASNDAGGPIGIAFF.

The rearrangement joins TRBV5-1 to TRBJ1-2; D remains unclear. There are 13 residues in the CDR3. The V gene lost 5 bases and the J gene lost 2 bases, with 10 bases spanning the gap. The germline V gene encodes CDR1 SGHRS and CDR2 YFSETQ. In DNA form, the CDR3 reads TGCGCCAGCAGTCATGACGGGAACTATGGCTACACCTTC. Its translation: CASSHDGNYGYTF.

The chain couples TRBV29-1 to TRBJ1-4, with a tentative D call TRBD1 (5 bases). Trimming left V 3 bases short and J 8 bases short, with 16 bases between. Germline V gene data show CDR1 as SQVTM and CDR2 as ANQGSEA. The CDR3 is 14 amino acids. In DNA, the CDR3 is TGCAGCGTTGAGGGGTTTGGGCAGGGCGAAAAACTGTTTTTT. The encoded protein is CSVEGFGQGEKLFF.

This clone is a singleton in its sample. The chain employs TRBV4-3 and TRBJ1-4; TRBD1 aligns across 9 bases. Germline V gives CDR1 LGHNA, CDR2 YSLEER. V lost 0 bases and J lost 8; bases outside the gene matches: 7. The CDR3 contains 16 residues. DNA for the CDR3: TGCGCCAGCAGCCAAGATCGGACAGGGGCTTCGGAAAAACTGTTTTTT. Translation: CASSQDRTGASEKLFF.

J is TRBJ1-1 and V is TRBV10-1; D perhaps matches TRBD1 (5 bases). The CDR3 has 14 amino acids. Trimming left V 3 bases short and J 4 bases short, with 12 bases between. CDR1 and CDR2 from the germline V gene are WNHNN and SYGVQD (reference sequence). The CDR3 DNA is TGCGCCAGCAGTGATCTATTGGGGGGCACTGAAGCTTTCTTT. This gives the protein CASSDLLGGTEAFF.

This clone appeared many times. The chain has TRBV5-1 and TRBJ1-1; the match to TRBD1 covers 10 bases. This CDR3 is 14 amino acids long. Per the germline V gene, CDR1 is SGHRS and CDR2 is YFSETQ. V shed 6 bases, J shed 5 bases, and the junction held 7 bases outside the gene matches. The CDR3 sequence: CASMQTGGATEAFF. The CDR3 coding sequence is TGCGCCAGCATGCAGACAGGGGGCGCAACTGAAGCTTTCTTT.

The rearrangement uses TRBV27 and TRBJ2-1; 10 bases fit TRBD2. This CDR3 is 17 amino acids long. Trimming removed 6 bases from V and 1 base from J; junction bases left unmatched: 9. Germline V CDR1 and CDR2: MNHEY, SMNVEV (reference sequence). This chain's CDR3 is CASRPQRGGFSYNEQFF. The CDR3 DNA reads as TGTGCCAGCAGACCACAGCGGGGGGGCTTTTCCTACAATGAGCAGTTCTTC.

In its sample, this clone was seen once. The CDR3 is CASSSHDRPTEAFF. The CDR3 nucleotides are TGTGCCAGCAGCTCCCACGACAGACCCACTGAAGCTTTCTTT. The V call is TRBV11-2, the J call TRBJ1-1; D is possibly TRBD1 (5 bases). V lost 4 bases to trimming and J lost 4 bases, with 13 bases between them. Per germline, CDR1 SGHAT and CDR2 FQNNGV. The CDR3 loop spans 14 amino acids.

The chain links TRBV4-3 to TRBJ1-2, with a weak D call TRBD1 (6 bases). There are 15 residues in the CDR3. Germline V gene lookup returns CDR1 LGHNA and CDR2 YSLEER. Trimming pared 0 bases from V and 8 bases from J, leaving 16 bases between. The DNA of the CDR3 is TGCGCCAGCAGCCAAGATCCAGGGGTTGGAAGGGGCTACACCTTC. It yields the protein CASSQDPGVGRGYTF.

The DNA for the CDR3 is TGTGCCAGCAGCCAGGACAGCTATGGCTACACCTTC. Translating it yields CASSQDSYGYTF. This chain uses TRBV6-1 with TRBJ1-2; D is possibly TRBD1 (6 bases). This CDR3 is built from 12 residues. CDR1 is MNHNS, CDR2 SASEGT, per germline. Trimming left V 6 bases short and J 4 bases short, with 9 bases between.

V and J are TRBV5-6 and TRBJ1-1; D gene unclear. Trimming cost V 0 bases and J 0 bases, with 9 bases left between them. The CDR3 runs to 15 residues. Germline CDR1 SGHDT, CDR2 YYEEEE. CDR3 nucleotides: TGTGCCAGCAGCTTGGGACAAACTTTGAACACTGAAGCTTTCTTT. This encodes CASSLGQTLNTEAFF. The whole variable domain, filled in from reference TRBV5-6 and TRBJ1-1, reads DAGVTQSPTHLIKTRGQQVTLRCSPKSGHDTVSWYQQALGQGPQFIFQYYEEEERQRGNFPDRFSGHQFPNYSSELNVNALLLGDSALYLCASSLGQTLNTEAFFGQGTRLTVV.

The chain combines TRBV11-3 with TRBJ1-1, with D possibly matching TRBD1 (5 bases). The CDR3 covers 14 residues. Germline lookup yields CDR1 SGHNT and CDR2 YENEEA. The V gene lost 5 bases and the J gene lost 4 bases, with 14 bases spanning the gap. The CDR3 here is CASSPRGGGTEAFF. As DNA, the CDR3 is TGTGCCAGCAGCCCCCGGGGGGGAGGCACTGAAGCTTTCTTT.